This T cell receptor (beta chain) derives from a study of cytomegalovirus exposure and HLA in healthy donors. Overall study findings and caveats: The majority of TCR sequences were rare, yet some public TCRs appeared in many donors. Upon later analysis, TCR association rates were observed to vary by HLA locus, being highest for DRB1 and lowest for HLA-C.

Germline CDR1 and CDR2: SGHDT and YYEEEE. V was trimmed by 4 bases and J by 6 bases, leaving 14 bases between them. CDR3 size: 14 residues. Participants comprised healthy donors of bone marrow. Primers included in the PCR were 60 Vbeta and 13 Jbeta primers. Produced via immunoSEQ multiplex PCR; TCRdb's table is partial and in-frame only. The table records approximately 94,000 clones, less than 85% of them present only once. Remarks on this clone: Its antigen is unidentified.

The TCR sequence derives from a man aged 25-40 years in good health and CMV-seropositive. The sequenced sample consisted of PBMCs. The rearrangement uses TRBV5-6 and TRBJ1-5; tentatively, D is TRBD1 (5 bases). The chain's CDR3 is CASSRGGAGQPQHF. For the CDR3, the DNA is TGTGCCAGCAGCCGGGGGGGAGCTGGTCAGCCCCAGCATTTT.